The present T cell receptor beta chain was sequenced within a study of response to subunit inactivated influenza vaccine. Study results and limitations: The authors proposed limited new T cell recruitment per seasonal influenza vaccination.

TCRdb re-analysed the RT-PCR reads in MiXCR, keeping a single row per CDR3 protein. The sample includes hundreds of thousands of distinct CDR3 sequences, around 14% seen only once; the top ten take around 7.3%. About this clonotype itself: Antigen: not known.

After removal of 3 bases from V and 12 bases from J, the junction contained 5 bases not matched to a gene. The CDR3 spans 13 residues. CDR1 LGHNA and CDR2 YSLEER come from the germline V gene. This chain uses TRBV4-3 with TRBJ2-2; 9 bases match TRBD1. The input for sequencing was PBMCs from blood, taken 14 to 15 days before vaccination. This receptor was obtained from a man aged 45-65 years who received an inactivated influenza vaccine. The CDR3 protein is CASSQDTGGKLFF. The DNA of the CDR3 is TGCGCCAGCAGCCAGGATACAGGGGGCAAGCTGTTTTTT.